This entry describes one T cell receptor beta chain. Clones were read by immunoSEQ multiplex PCR, and TCRdb kept only the in-frame ones, dropping some. The data contain about 480,000 clones, 75% to 90% of them singletons. This record belongs to a study of blood T cell repertoires in COVID-19. Cohort 3 donors were reported recovered after two negative PCRs, clearance, or symptom resolution. CDR3 length equals 15 residues. V shed 2 bases, J shed 2 bases, and the junction held 4 bases outside the gene matches. The V gene's germline CDR1 is SQVTM and CDR2 ANQGSEA. This clonotype originated in a woman aged 55-70 years who had recovered from COVID-19. The chain carries TRBV29-1 and TRBJ2-3; 10 bases agree with TRBD2. The specimen was PBMCs or T cells enriched from blood (not recorded which). Here the CDR3 DNA reads TGCAGCGTTGAACTAGCGGGGGCCCCCACAGATACGCAGTATTTT. It translates to CSVELAGAPTDTQYF.